This is a list of T cell receptor beta chains from one sample in a study of shared T cell receptors in the human thymus. Only in-frame clones appear in the TCRdb table, and some are missing; sequencing was by immunoSEQ multiplex PCR. Of roughly 410,000 clones listed, over 90% are singletons. Sequenced material: thymocytes. The receptor set was obtained from a human donor. The CDR3 runs from the conserved cysteine through the conserved F or W. Each record gives: V gene, CDR3 protein.

V: TRBV5-4
CDR3: CASSPSGSGTDTQYF

V: TRBV4-1
CDR3: CASSQFQREGSTDTQYF

V: TRBV27
CDR3: CASTLAGGRTVGGTYEQYF

V: TRBV11-1
CDR3: CASSLGTSGMARTDTQYF

V: TRBV11-2
CDR3: CASSFPHDFSSGNTIYF

V: TRBV30
CDR3: CAWSVLPAGANTGELFF

V: TRBV9
CDR3: CASSVGGEHEQYF

V: TRBV7-9
CDR3: CASGMGENEQFF

V: TRBV10-3
CDR3: CAISVLAGDCEQFF

V: TRBV29-1
CDR3: CSVRLGQLGANVLTF

V: TRBV4-2
CDR3: CASSQDHEGGGETQYF

V: TRBV7-3
CDR3: CASSDGTSHEQFF

V: TRBV6-4
CDR3: CASSDSGTSGRAGTQYF

V: TRBV2
CDR3: CASREGVGYTF

V: TRBV15
CDR3: CATSGTPQVTATGNTIYF

V: TRBV28
CDR3: CASSLGEGDEQYF

V: TRBV5-1
CDR3: CASSLSRTSGTDTQYF

V: TRBV5-1
CDR3: CASSAGTSVSYNEQFF

V: TRBV27
CDR3: CASRGQDSTDTQYF

V: TRBV7-9
CDR3: CASSPGGSGASYNEQFF

V: TRBV6-4
CDR3: CASSESGTGAQPQHF

V: TRBV11-3
CDR3: CASSLVGARDTQYF

V: TRBV4-1
CDR3: CASSQVPVTGAYEQYF

V: TRBV6-5
CDR3: CASRGQGRRPYEQYF

V: TRBV5-6
CDR3: CASSLMMDGTSLTDTQYF

V: TRBV30
CDR3: CAWSVAGQGGGANEKLFF

V: TRBV7-2
CDR3: CASSGSAGSTEAFF

V: TRBV7-3
CDR3: CASSLGRLAGEETQYF

V: TRBV6-4
CDR3: CASSRQQGSYNEQFF

V: TRBV27
CDR3: CASSFSGEQYF

V: TRBV2
CDR3: CASSGTGDSPLHF

V: TRBV7-2
CDR3: CASSLARTSGETQYF

V: TRBV30
CDR3: CALSGSVADTQYF

V: TRBV29-1
CDR3: CSVEFGLAGVETQYF

V: TRBV27
CDR3: CASSGSRSPDNIQYF

V: TRBV9
CDR3: CASSVGNKWFYGYTF

V: TRBV9
CDR3: CASSVGVGEQYF

V: TRBV6-4
CDR3: CARRLQGYRGLAGANVLTF

V: TRBV5-1
CDR3: CASSEDRGSYNEQFF

V: TRBV7-9
CDR3: CASSTKQRTGYNEQFF

V: TRBV5-6
CDR3: CASSFGQGSYNEQFF

V: TRBV19
CDR3: CASSIGRTKTRQPQHF

V: TRBV7-3
CDR3: CASSFLTIPLAGGPDYNEQFF

V: TRBV19
CDR3: CASSGAVLSYEQYF

V: TRBV30
CDR3: CAWSEGAGFDEKLFF

V: TRBV30
CDR3: CAWSASGGYGYTF

V: TRBV28
CDR3: CASSRQAAGSEAFF

V: TRBV4-2
CDR3: CASSQSRAGGQVEQFF

V: TRBV10-3
CDR3: CAISEGGAGVNQPQHF

V: TRBV18
CDR3: CASSPVGELNNSPLHF